Below, one TCR beta chain is given with its context. The source of the sample is a study of CD8+ T cells in alopecia areata. The treatment: oral pan-JAK inhibitor, 5-10 mg twice daily. PBMCs provided sorted CD4+ and CD8+ T cells. The CDR3 extends over 16 amino acids. The J segment lost 0 bases and the V segment lost 4 bases, leaving 5 bases of the junction unmatched. Germline V CDR1 and CDR2: SQVTM, ANQGSEA. As the sequencing template, cDNA was produced by extracting RNA and reverse transcribing it. Sequencing used immunoSEQ multiplex PCR; TCRdb keeps in-frame clones, though not all of them. The table has 150,000 to 200,000 clones, over 55% seen once; the top ten hold approximately 0.93%.

This sequence joins TRBV29-1 and TRBJ2-2; 10 positions agree with TRBD2. The receptor's source is a human donor with alopecia areata. This sample comprised CD4+ T cells sorted from blood, obtained at week 24, from a patient treated with tofacitinib. The CDR3: CSVAASGGANTGELFF. The DNA for the CDR3 is TGCAGCGTTGCCGCTAGCGGGGGCGCGAACACCGGGGAGCTGTTTTTT.